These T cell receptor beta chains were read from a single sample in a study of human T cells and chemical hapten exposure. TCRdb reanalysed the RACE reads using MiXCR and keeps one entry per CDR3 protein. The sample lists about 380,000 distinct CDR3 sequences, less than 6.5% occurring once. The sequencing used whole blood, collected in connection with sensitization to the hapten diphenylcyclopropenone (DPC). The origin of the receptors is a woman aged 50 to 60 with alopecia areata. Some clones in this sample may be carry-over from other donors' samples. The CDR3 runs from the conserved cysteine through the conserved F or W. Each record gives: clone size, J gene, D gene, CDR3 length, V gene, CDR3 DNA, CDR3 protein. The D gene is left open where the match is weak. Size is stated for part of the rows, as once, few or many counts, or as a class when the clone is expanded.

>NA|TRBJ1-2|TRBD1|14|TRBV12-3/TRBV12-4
TGTGCCAGCAGTGCCACAGGGGGCGCTTTTGGCTACACCTTC
CASSATGGAFGYTF
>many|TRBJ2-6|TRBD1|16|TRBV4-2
TGTGCCAGCAGCCAAGATCAGGGGGCAGGGGCCAACGTCCTGACTTTC
CASSQDQGAGANVLTF
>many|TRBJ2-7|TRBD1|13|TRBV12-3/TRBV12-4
TGTGCCAGCAGCGGACAGGGTCCCTACGAGCAGTACTTC
CASSGQGPYEQYF
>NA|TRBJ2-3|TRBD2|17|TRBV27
TGTGCCAGCAGTCGTTATGGACCTAGCGGTCTCACAGATACGCAGTATTTT
CASSRYGPSGLTDTQYF
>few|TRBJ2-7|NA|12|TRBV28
TGTGCCAGCAGCCCGATGGGGGCCGAGCAGTACTTC
CASSPMGAEQYF
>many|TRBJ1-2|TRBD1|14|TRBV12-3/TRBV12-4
TGTGCCAGCACCTTGACAGGGACAGACTATGGCTACACCTTC
CASTLTGTDYGYTF
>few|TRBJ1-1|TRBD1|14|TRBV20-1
TGCAGTGCCTCCAGGGGGGAGATCCACACTGAAGCTTTCTTT
CSASRGEIHTEAFF
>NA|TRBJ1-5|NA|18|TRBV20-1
TGCAGTGCTAGTGAGTTAGGAACTGGGAGGGTGGGATACCAGCCCCAGCATTTT
CSASELGTGRVGYQPQHF
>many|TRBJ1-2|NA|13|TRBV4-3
TGCGCCAGCAGCCAAGATCGCAGCTATGGCTACACCTTC
CASSQDRSYGYTF
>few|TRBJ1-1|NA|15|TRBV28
TGTGCCAGCAGTTCCCCCCGGGGGTCGTTGACTGAAGCTTTCTTT
CASSSPRGSLTEAFF
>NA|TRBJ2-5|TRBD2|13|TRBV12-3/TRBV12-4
TGTGCCAGCAGTACCCTAGCGGGAGAGACCCAGTACTTC
CASSTLAGETQYF
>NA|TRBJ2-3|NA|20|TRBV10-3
TGTGCCATCAGTGAGTCCGCCTGGGAAGCGGCGGACCCTCCCACAGATACGCAGTATTTT
CAISESAWEAADPPTDTQYF
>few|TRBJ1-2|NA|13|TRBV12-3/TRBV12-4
TGTGCCAGCAGTTGGGCCACCTCTTATGGCTACACCTTC
CASSWATSYGYTF
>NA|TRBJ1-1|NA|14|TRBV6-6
TGTGCCAGCAGCCCCTTCCGTCTGAACACTGAAGCTTTCTTT
CASSPFRLNTEAFF
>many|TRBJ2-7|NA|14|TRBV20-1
TGCAGTGCTAGAGATAGGGGAAAATCCTACGAGCAGTACTTC
CSARDRGKSYEQYF
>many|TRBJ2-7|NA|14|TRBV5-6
TGTGCCAGCAGCTTGGGCGACAGTGGAGTGGAGCAGTACTTC
CASSLGDSGVEQYF
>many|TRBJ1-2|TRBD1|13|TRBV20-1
TGCAGTGCTTCCGGGACAGGGTCTTATGGCTACACCTTC
CSASGTGSYGYTF
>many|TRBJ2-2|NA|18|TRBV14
TGTGCCACCTTAAACGCTATAAGGGGCGCGGCGAACACCGGGGAGCTGTTTTTT
CATLNAIRGAANTGELFF
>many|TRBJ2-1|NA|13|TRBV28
TGTGCCAGCAGTTTCGTCTTTCCCCCTGAGCAGTTCTTC
CASSFVFPPEQFF
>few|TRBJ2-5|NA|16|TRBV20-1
TGCAGTGCTACGCCCCAGGACTCGGGGGACCAAGAGACCCAGTACTTC
CSATPQDSGDQETQYF
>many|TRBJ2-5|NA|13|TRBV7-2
TGTGCCAGCAGCTTAGGGGGCATTGAGACCCAGTACTTC
CASSLGGIETQYF
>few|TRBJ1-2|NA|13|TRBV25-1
TGTGCCAGCAGTGCTCACAATAACTATGGCTACACCTTC
CASSAHNNYGYTF
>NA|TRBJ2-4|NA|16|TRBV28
TGTGCCAGCAGAGGGCCCGGGGGCGGGTACAAAAACATTCAGTACTTC
CASRGPGGGYKNIQYF
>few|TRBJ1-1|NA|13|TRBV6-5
TGTGCCAGCAGTTACACGGCGGGCGATGAAGCTTTCTTT
CASSYTAGDEAFF
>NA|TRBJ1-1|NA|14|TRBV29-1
TGCAGCGTTGAAGTTCGGGGGAGGAACACTGAAGCTTTCTTT
CSVEVRGRNTEAFF
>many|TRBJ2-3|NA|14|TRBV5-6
TGTGCCAGCAGCTTGGTAGCGAGCGTTGATACGCAGTATTTT
CASSLVASVDTQYF
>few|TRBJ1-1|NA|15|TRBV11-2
TGTGCCAGCAGCTCCCCAGGACACCCGAACACTGAAGCTTTCTTT
CASSSPGHPNTEAFF
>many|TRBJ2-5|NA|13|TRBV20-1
TGCAGTGCTAGAGACGTGTACCAAGAGACCCAGTACTTC
CSARDVYQETQYF
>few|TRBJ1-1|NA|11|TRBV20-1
TGCAGTACACACAGGAACGTAGAAGCTTTCTTT
CSTHRNVEAFF
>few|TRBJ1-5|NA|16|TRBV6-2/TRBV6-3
TGTGCCAGCAGTTACTCGAGGAGGGGAAGCAATCAGCCCCAGCATTTT
CASSYSRRGSNQPQHF
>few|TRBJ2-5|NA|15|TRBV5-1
TGCGCCAGCAGCTTGCTTTCCACCAGGCAAGAGACCCAGTACTTC
CASSLLSTRQETQYF
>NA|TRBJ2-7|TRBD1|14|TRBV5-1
TGCGCCAGCAGCTACGCCGGGACAGAGTACGAGCAGTACTTC
CASSYAGTEYEQYF
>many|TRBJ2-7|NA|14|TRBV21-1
TGTGCCAGCAGCAACCGGGACAGGGCCTACGAGCAGTACTTC
CASSNRDRAYEQYF
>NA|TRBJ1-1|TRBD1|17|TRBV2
TGTGCCAGCAGTGGACAGGGGAGGTCCTATCGGGACACTGAAGCTTTCTTT
CASSGQGRSYRDTEAFF
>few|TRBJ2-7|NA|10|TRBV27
TGTGCCAGTGGGTTTGGCGAGCAGTACTTC
CASGFGEQYF
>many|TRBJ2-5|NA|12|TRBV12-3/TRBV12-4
TGTGCCAGCAGTTCAGGATTAGAGACCCAGTACTTC
CASSSGLETQYF
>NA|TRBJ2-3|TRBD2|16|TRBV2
TGTGCCAGCAGTGGGGCTAGCGGGTTCAGCACAGATACGCAGTATTTT
CASSGASGFSTDTQYF
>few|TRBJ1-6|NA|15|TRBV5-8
TGTGCCAGCAGCTTTGGGACTGGCTATAATTCACCCCTCCACTTT
CASSFGTGYNSPLHF
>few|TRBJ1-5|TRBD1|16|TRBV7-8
TGTGCCAGCAGCCCCCTCAGACAGGGCCGGAATCAGCCCCAGCATTTT
CASSPLRQGRNQPQHF
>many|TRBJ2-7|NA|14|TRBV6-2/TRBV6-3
TGTGCCAGCAGTCCTGGATGGGGAGGATCCGAGCAGTACTTC
CASSPGWGGSEQYF
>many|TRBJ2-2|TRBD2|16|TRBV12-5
TGTGCTAGTGGTTCCCAGCGGGAGGGGTGGACCGGGGAGCTGTTTTTT
CASGSQREGWTGELFF
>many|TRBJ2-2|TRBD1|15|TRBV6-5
TGTGCCAGCAGTTACGGGGGACAGGGGACCGGGGAGCTGTTTTTT
CASSYGGQGTGELFF
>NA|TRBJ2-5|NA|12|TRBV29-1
TGCAGCGTGAGGAAGGGCCAAGAGACCCAGTACTTC
CSVRKGQETQYF
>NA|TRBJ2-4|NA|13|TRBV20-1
TGCAGTGCTAGATTCTCCTCCAAAAACATTCAGTACTTC
CSARFSSKNIQYF
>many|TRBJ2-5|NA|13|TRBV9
TGTGCCAGCAGCGTAGCTTTGGGGGAGACCCAGTACTTC
CASSVALGETQYF
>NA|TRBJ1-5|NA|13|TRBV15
TGTGCCACCAGCGAGCCTGGAGGACGGCCCCAGCATTTT
CATSEPGGRPQHF
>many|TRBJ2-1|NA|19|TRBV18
TGTGCCAGCTCACGCCGACAGGGGTCGCCGGGACTAGCTACCAATGAGCAGTTCTTC
CASSRRQGSPGLATNEQFF
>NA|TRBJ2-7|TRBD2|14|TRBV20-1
TGCAGTGCCCTAGACGCTAGCGGGGACCACGAGCAGTACTTC
CSALDASGDHEQYF
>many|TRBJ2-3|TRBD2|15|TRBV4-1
TGCGCCAGCAGCCAAGTCGAACTAGCGGGAGAATCGCAGTATTTT
CASSQVELAGESQYF
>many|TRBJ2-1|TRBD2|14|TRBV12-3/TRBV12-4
TGTGCCACTTCTAGCGGGGGAGGTGGCAATGAGCAGTTCTTC
CATSSGGGGNEQFF
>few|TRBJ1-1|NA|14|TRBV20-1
TGCAGTGCTAGGGTCAGACGTAAGAACACTGAAGCTTTCTTT
CSARVRRKNTEAFF
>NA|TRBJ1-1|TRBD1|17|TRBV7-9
TGTGCCAGCAGCTTAGAAGGGGCAGGGGGCCCCCATCAGAAAGCTTTCTTT
CASSLEGAGGPHQKAFF
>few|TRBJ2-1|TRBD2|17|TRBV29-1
TGCAGCGTTGACGGGACTAGCGGGAGGGCCTCCTACAATGAGCAGTTCTTC
CSVDGTSGRASYNEQFF
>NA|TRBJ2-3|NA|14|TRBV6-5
TGTGCCAGCAGTTACCGGACTAGCACAGATACGCAGTATTTT
CASSYRTSTDTQYF
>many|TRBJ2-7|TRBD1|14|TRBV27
TGTGCCAGCAGTCTCCGGGACAGGGGCGCAGGACGCCTGTTC
CASSLRDRGAGRLF
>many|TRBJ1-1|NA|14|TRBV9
TGTGCCAGCAGCGTAGGACAGACTTATAGTGAAGCTTTCTTT
CASSVGQTYSEAFF
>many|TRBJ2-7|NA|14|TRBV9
TGTGCCAGCAGCGGGGACGCAAGCTCCTACGAGCAGTACTTC
CASSGDASSYEQYF